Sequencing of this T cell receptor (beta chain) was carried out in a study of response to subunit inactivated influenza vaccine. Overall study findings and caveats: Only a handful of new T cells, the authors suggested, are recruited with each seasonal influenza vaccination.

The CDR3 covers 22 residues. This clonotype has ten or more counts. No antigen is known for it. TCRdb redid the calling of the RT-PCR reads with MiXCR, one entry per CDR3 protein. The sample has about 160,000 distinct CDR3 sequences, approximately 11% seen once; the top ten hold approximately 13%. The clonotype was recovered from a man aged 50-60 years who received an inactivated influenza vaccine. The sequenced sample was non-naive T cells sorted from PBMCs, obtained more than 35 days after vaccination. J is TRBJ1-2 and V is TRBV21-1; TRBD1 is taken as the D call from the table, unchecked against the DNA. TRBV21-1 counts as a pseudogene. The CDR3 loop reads CASSSDRSGRLFRGGLGYGYTF. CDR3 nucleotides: TGTGCCAGCAGCTCGGACCGGAGTGGGCGCCTCTTCAGGGGAGGTCTCGGCTATGGCTACACCTTC.